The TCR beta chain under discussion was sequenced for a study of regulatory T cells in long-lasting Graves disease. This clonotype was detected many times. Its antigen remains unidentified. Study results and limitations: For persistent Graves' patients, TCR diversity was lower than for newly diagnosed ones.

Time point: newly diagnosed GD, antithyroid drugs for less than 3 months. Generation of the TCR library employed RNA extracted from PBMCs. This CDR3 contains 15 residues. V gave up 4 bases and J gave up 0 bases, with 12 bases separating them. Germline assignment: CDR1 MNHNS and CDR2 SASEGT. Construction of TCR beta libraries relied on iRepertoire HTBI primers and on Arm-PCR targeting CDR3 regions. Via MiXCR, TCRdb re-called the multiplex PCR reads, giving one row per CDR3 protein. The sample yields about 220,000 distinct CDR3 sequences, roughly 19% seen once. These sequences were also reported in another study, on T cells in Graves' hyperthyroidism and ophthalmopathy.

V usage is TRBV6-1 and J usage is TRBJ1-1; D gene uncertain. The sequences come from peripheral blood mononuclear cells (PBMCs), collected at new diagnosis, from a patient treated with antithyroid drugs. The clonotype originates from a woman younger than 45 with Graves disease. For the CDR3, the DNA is TGTGCCAGCAGTGTCAGCAATGTTCTGAACACTGAAGCTTTCTTT. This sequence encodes CASSVSNVLNTEAFF.